Listed below are T cell receptor beta chains from one sample, sequenced in a study of neurological immune-mediated disorders. TCRdb re-called the 5' RACE reads through MiXCR, storing one row per CDR3 protein. The table records around 52,000 distinct CDR3 sequences, about 5.6% of them present only once. Sample: CD4+ T cells from blood. All receptors derive from a woman between 18 and 30 years old with multiple sclerosis. The CDR3 runs from the conserved cysteine through the conserved F or W. The D gene is left open where the match is weak. A clone size is listed for some rows: how often the clone was seen (once, few, many), or a class if it is expanded.

d_call	cdr3_length	v_call	clone_size	j_call	cdr3_nt	cdr3_aa
NA	12	TRBV5-4	NA	TRBJ2-1	TGTGCCAGCATTAGCTCCTACAATGAGCAGTTCTTC	CASISSYNEQFF
NA	14	TRBV12-3/TRBV12-4	NA	TRBJ2-2	TGTGCCAGCAGTTTAGACATAGACACCGGGGAGCTGTTTTTT	CASSLDIDTGELFF
NA	15	TRBV7-8	many	TRBJ1-4	TGTGCCAGCAGCTTAGCGGGGTTATATAATGAAAAACTGTTTTTT	CASSLAGLYNEKLFF
TRBD2	16	TRBV28	many	TRBJ2-5	TGTGCCAGCAGTTCCCTAGCGGGGGGGCGTGGAGAGACCCAGTACTTC	CASSSLAGGRGETQYF
TRBD1	15	TRBV19	many	TRBJ2-5	TGTGCCAGTAGTGGGGGACAGGGCGTAATAGAGACCCAGTACTTC	CASSGGQGVIETQYF
TRBD1	15	TRBV5-1	many	TRBJ2-1	TGCGCCAGCAGCGCCCGGGACAGGGGATACAATGAGCAGTTCTTC	CASSARDRGYNEQFF
TRBD1	18	TRBV28	many	TRBJ2-6	TGTGCCAGCAGGAAACTGGGACAGGGGGCCCCCGGGGCCAACGTCCTGACTTTC	CASRKLGQGAPGANVLTF
NA	12	TRBV20-1	many	TRBJ2-1	TGCAGTGCTAGCTCCGAGTACAATGAGCAGTTCTTC	CSASSEYNEQFF
NA	14	TRBV7-7	many	TRBJ2-2	TGTGCTAGCAGCTTACAAGCGAACACCGGGGAGCTGTTTTTT	CASSLQANTGELFF
NA	14	TRBV7-9	few	TRBJ2-3	TGTGCCAGCAGCCCCCCTGGGCAACCAGATACGCAGTATTTT	CASSPPGQPDTQYF
TRBD1	16	TRBV20-1	many	TRBJ1-5	TGCAGTGCAAAGCGCTCGGGACAGGGGGCTAATCAGCCCCAGCATTTT	CSAKRSGQGANQPQHF
NA	15	TRBV6-1	many	TRBJ2-3	TGTGCCAGCTGCCGACAGGCTACTAGCACAGATACGCAGTATTTT	CASCRQATSTDTQYF
NA	15	TRBV12-3/TRBV12-4	many	TRBJ1-1	TGTGCCAGCAGTTTAGGCCTGGCGGGGGACACTGAAGCTTTCTTT	CASSLGLAGDTEAFF
NA	15	TRBV28	many	TRBJ1-2	TGTGCCAGCAGTTTAGTCGTACGCCCCAAGGATGGCTACACCTTC	CASSLVVRPKDGYTF
NA	15	TRBV5-1	many	TRBJ1-5	TGCGCCAGCAGCCCGGAGGGGGGACGCAATCAGCCCCAGCATTTT	CASSPEGGRNQPQHF
TRBD1	15	TRBV7-2	many	TRBJ1-2	TGTGCCAGCAGCTTGTACAGGGGGCTTGAGGGTGGCTACACCTTC	CASSLYRGLEGGYTF
TRBD2	15	TRBV20-1	many	TRBJ2-2	TGCAGTGCTAGCCGCGGGAGACTAGACACCGGGGAGCTGTTTTTT	CSASRGRLDTGELFF
TRBD2	17	TRBV7-2	many	TRBJ2-2	TGTGCCAGCAGCTTATCTAGCGGGAGTAGGATAGGCGGGGAGCTGTTTTTT	CASSLSSGSRIGGELFF
NA	13	TRBV29-1	NA	TRBJ1-1	TGCAGCGTTTTCTCGGGACAGAACACTGAAGCTTTCTTT	CSVFSGQNTEAFF
NA	16	TRBV5-6	many	TRBJ2-3	TGTGCCAGCAGCTTGGTCCCGGGACAAACTTCAGATACGCAGTATTTT	CASSLVPGQTSDTQYF
NA	12	TRBV7-2	NA	TRBJ1-1	TGTGCCAGCAGCTTAGGGTACAGCGAAGCTTTCTTT	CASSLGYSEAFF
TRBD1	14	TRBV9	NA	TRBJ1-1	TGTGCCAGCAGCGCCGGGACAGGAAACACTGAAGCTTTCTTT	CASSAGTGNTEAFF
NA	15	TRBV20-1	many	TRBJ2-4	TGCAGTGCCTCAAACCCTCGTCTAGCCAAAAACATTCAGTACTTC	CSASNPRLAKNIQYF